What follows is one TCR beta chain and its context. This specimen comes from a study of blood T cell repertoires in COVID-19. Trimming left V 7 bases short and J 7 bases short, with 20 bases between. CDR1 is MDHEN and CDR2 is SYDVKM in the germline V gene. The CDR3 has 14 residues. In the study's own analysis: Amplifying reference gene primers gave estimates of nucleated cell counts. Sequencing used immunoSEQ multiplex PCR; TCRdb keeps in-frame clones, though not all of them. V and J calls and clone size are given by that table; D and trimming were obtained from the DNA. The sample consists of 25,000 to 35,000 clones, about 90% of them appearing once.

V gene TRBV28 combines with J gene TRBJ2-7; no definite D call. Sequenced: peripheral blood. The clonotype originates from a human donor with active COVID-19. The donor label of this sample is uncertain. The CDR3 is CASNVPGPPWEQYF. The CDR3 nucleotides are TGTGCCAGCAATGTCCCGGGTCCACCTTGGGAGCAGTACTTC.